A selection of T cell receptor beta chains follows, all from one sample in a study of glioma-infiltrating T cells after dendritic cell vaccination. Using immunoSEQ multiplex PCR, the repertoire was profiled, and TCRdb retains in-frame clones only, with some absent. The sample consists of under 5,000 clones, about 94% of them appearing once. Sequenced here: blood, sampled before dendritic cell vaccination. All receptors come from a human donor with glioblastoma. Both conserved end residues are part of each CDR3. The D gene is left open where the match is weak. Only some rows state a clone size, as once, few, many or a class for expanded clones.

j_gene: TRBJ1-3
d_gene: TRBD1
abundance: .
v_gene: TRBV15
CDR3aa: CATSRRTGDSGNTIYF
CDR3nt: TGTGCCACCAGCAGACGGACAGGCGACTCTGGAAACACCATATATTTT

j_gene: TRBJ2-1
d_gene: TRBD2
abundance: once
v_gene: TRBV14
CDR3aa: CASSQGLAGLEQFF
CDR3nt: TGTGCCAGCAGCCAAGGACTAGCGGGGTTAGAGCAGTTCTTC

j_gene: TRBJ2-1
d_gene: .
abundance: .
v_gene: TRBV10-3
CDR3aa: CATQGTGPYNEQFF
CDR3nt: TGTGCCACGCAGGGTACAGGGCCCTACAATGAGCAGTTCTTC

j_gene: TRBJ2-3
d_gene: TRBD2
abundance: .
v_gene: TRBV19
CDR3aa: CASSLTAGGSDTQYF
CDR3nt: TGTGCCAGTTCCTTAACAGCGGGAGGGTCGGATACGCAGTATTTT

j_gene: TRBJ2-7
d_gene: TRBD2
abundance: .
v_gene: TRBV6-1
CDR3aa: CGTSGDYEQYF
CDR3nt: TGTGGTACTAGCGGGGACTACGAGCAGTACTTC

j_gene: TRBJ1-6
d_gene: .
abundance: .
v_gene: TRBV2
CDR3aa: CASIRQENSPLHF
CDR3nt: TGTGCCAGCATTCGACAGGAAAATTCACCCCTCCACTTT

j_gene: TRBJ2-3
d_gene: TRBD2
abundance: .
v_gene: TRBV18
CDR3aa: CASSRELAATDTQYF
CDR3nt: TGTGCCAGCTCACGGGAGCTAGCGGCGACAGATACGCAGTATTTT

j_gene: TRBJ1-1
d_gene: TRBD1
abundance: .
v_gene: TRBV2
CDR3aa: CASSGQGASTEAFF
CDR3nt: TGTGCCAGCAGTGGACAGGGGGCGAGTACTGAAGCTTTCTTT

j_gene: TRBJ2-2
d_gene: TRBD2
abundance: .
v_gene: TRBV7-3
CDR3aa: CASSAGLAGTGELFF
CDR3nt: TGTGCCAGCAGCGCCGGACTAGCGGGAACCGGGGAGCTGTTTTTT

j_gene: TRBJ2-5
d_gene: TRBD2
abundance: .
v_gene: TRBV28
CDR3aa: CASSPGGIQETQYF
CDR3nt: TGTGCCAGCAGTCCGGGGGGGATCCAAGAGACCCAGTACTTC

j_gene: TRBJ1-6
d_gene: .
abundance: .
v_gene: TRBV7-3
CDR3aa: CASSLTQLEYSPLHF
CDR3nt: TGTGCCAGCAGCTTAACGCAGTTGGAGTATTCACCCCTCCACTTT

j_gene: TRBJ1-5
d_gene: .
abundance: .
v_gene: TRBV15
CDR3aa: CATSVFGAEQPQHF
CDR3nt: TGTGCCACCAGCGTCTTTGGAGCCGAACAGCCCCAGCATTTT

j_gene: TRBJ2-3
d_gene: TRBD2
abundance: .
v_gene: TRBV7-3
CDR3aa: CASSFQAGPTDTQYF
CDR3nt: TGTGCCAGCAGCTTTCAAGCGGGGCCCACAGATACGCAGTATTTT

j_gene: TRBJ2-7
d_gene: .
abundance: .
v_gene: TRBV7-3
CDR3aa: CASSFSPGGINEQYF
CDR3nt: TGTGCCAGCAGCTTTTCCCCAGGGGGGATTAACGAGCAGTACTTC

j_gene: TRBJ2-7
d_gene: TRBD1
abundance: .
v_gene: TRBV5-1
CDR3aa: CASSLTGGAGRESYEQYF
CDR3nt: TGCGCCAGCAGCTTGACAGGGGGCGCTGGCAGGGAATCCTACGAGCAGTACTTC

j_gene: TRBJ1-1
d_gene: TRBD1
abundance: .
v_gene: TRBV2
CDR3aa: CASRPLRGDTEAFF
CDR3nt: TGTGCCAGCAGACCTCTCAGGGGGGACACTGAAGCTTTCTTT

j_gene: TRBJ2-3
d_gene: TRBD2
abundance: .
v_gene: TRBV6-1
CDR3aa: CASSEGEGMGADTQYF
CDR3nt: TGTGCCAGCAGTGAAGGGGAGGGGATGGGGGCAGATACGCAGTATTTT

j_gene: TRBJ2-1
d_gene: .
abundance: .
v_gene: TRBV19
CDR3aa: CASSSNRENNEQFF
CDR3nt: TGTGCCAGTAGTTCGAACAGGGAAAACAATGAGCAGTTCTTC

j_gene: TRBJ2-3
d_gene: TRBD2
abundance: .
v_gene: TRBV7-3
CDR3aa: CASSSVSGSIDTQYF
CDR3nt: TGTGCCAGCAGCTCGGTTAGCGGGAGCATCGATACGCAGTATTTT

j_gene: TRBJ2-1
d_gene: TRBD2
abundance: .
v_gene: TRBV4-1
CDR3aa: CASSQSGGGYNEQFF
CDR3nt: TGCGCCAGCAGCCAAAGCGGGGGAGGCTACAATGAGCAGTTCTTC

j_gene: TRBJ2-5
d_gene: TRBD1
abundance: .
v_gene: TRBV6-6
CDR3aa: CASTLRGGTGTQYF
CDR3nt: TGTGCCAGCACCCTTAGAGGGGGCACAGGGACCCAGTACTTC

j_gene: TRBJ2-7
d_gene: TRBD1
abundance: .
v_gene: TRBV27
CDR3aa: CASSPGTGGIEQYF
CDR3nt: TGTGCCAGCAGCCCCGGGACAGGGGGCATCGAGCAGTACTTC

j_gene: TRBJ2-1
d_gene: TRBD2
abundance: .
v_gene: TRBV27
CDR3aa: CASRASGRNNEQFF
CDR3nt: TGTGCCAGCAGAGCTAGCGGGAGAAATAATGAGCAGTTCTTC

j_gene: TRBJ1-4
d_gene: .
abundance: .
v_gene: TRBV18
CDR3aa: CASSQRGSTNEKLFF
CDR3nt: TGTGCCAGCTCACAGCGGGGCAGTACTAATGAAAAACTGTTTTTT

j_gene: TRBJ1-1
d_gene: .
abundance: .
v_gene: TRBV7-9
CDR3aa: CASSQPGPGAFF
CDR3nt: TGTGCCAGCAGTCAACCAGGTCCGGGGGCTTTCTTT

j_gene: TRBJ1-1
d_gene: TRBD1
abundance: .
v_gene: TRBV18
CDR3aa: CASSPGTDTEAFF
CDR3nt: TGTGCCAGCTCACCAGGGACAGACACTGAAGCTTTCTTT

j_gene: TRBJ2-7
d_gene: TRBD2
abundance: .
v_gene: TRBV5-1
CDR3aa: CASSFTSGSIYEQYF
CDR3nt: TGCGCCAGCAGCTTTACTAGCGGGAGTATCTACGAGCAGTACTTC

j_gene: TRBJ1-6
d_gene: .
abundance: .
v_gene: TRBV7-2
CDR3aa: CASSLGDYISYNSPLHF
CDR3nt: TGTGCCAGCAGCTTAGGGGACTACATCTCCTATAATTCACCCCTCCACTTT

j_gene: TRBJ2-1
d_gene: TRBD1
abundance: .
v_gene: TRBV25-1
CDR3aa: CASSDSADRGRRYNEQFF
CDR3nt: TGTGCCAGCAGTGACTCCGCCGACAGGGGTCGACGTTACAATGAGCAGTTCTTC

j_gene: TRBJ1-1
d_gene: .
abundance: .
v_gene: TRBV7-6
CDR3aa: CASSFGGDTEAFF
CDR3nt: TGTGCCAGCAGCTTTGGGGGCGACACTGAAGCTTTCTTT

j_gene: TRBJ1-1
d_gene: .
abundance: .
v_gene: TRBV28
CDR3aa: CASSSYRARPEAFF
CDR3nt: TGTGCCAGCAGTTCTTACAGGGCCCGCCCTGAAGCTTTCTTT